This passage covers 27 T cell receptor beta chains from one sample sequenced in a study of CD8 T cells in Susac syndrome. RNA was extracted with the RNeasy kit, and a quantity of roughly 0.5 to 1 ug was reverse transcribed using random hexamers. MiXCR, applied by TCRdb to the immunoSEQ multiplex PCR reads, yields one record per CDR3 protein. This table has some 120,000 distinct CDR3 sequences, 85% to 95% appearing once. Sequences were obtained from CD8+ T cells from PBMCs. These TCRs come from a human donor in good health.

The chain links TRBV12-3 or TRBV12-4 to TRBJ1-3; the D is unclear. This CDR3 region has 13 residues. V shed 4 bases and J shed 9 bases, with 13 bases lying between them. CDR3 region: CASSWERGVTIYF. CDR3 nucleotides: TGTGCCAGCAGTTGGGAGCGTGGTGTCACCATATATTTT.

The chain has TRBV4-2 and TRBJ2-7, with 11 nucleotides matching TRBD2. From germline, CDR1 is LGHNA and CDR2 YNFKEQ. The V segment lost 1 base and the J segment 6 bases; nucleotides outside the gene matches: 14. This CDR3 contains 18 residues. CDR3 DNA sequence: TGTGCCAGCAGCCAAGGGGCCGGGACTAGCGGAGGGGCCGGCGAGCAGTACTTC. Its protein is CASSQGAGTSGGAGEQYF.

The chain links TRBV5-4 to TRBJ2-1; 12 bases align to TRBD2. CDR3 size: 17 residues. Trimming at V came to 4 bases and at J to 6 bases, leaving 11 bases not matched to a gene. CDR1 and CDR2 (germline): SGHNT, YYREEE (reference sequence). CDR3 sequence (DNA): TGTGCCAGCAGCCTGGGACTAGCGGGTGGCCCACTCAATGAGCAGTTCTTC. This encodes CASSLGLAGGPLNEQFF.

The J gene is TRBJ2-7, the V gene TRBV5-1; D is ambiguous. Deletions cut 5 bases from V and 7 bases from J, with 10 bases between. CDR3 size: 11 residues. Germline values: CDR1 SGHRS, CDR2 YFSETQ. The DNA for the CDR3 is TGCGCCAGCAGGGCAGATGGGGAGCAGTACTTC. The encoded protein is CASRADGEQYF. The whole variable domain, filled in from reference TRBV5-1 and TRBJ2-7, reads KAGVTQTPRYLIKTRGQQVTLSCSPISGHRSVSWYQQTPGQGLQFLFEYFSETQRNKGNFPGRFSGRQFSNSRSEMNVSTLELGDSALYLCASRADGEQYFGPGTRLTVT.

The DNA for the CDR3 is TGTGCCAGCAGTTACGACGGAGGCTCTGGAAACACCATATATTTT. It yields the protein CASSYDGGSGNTIYF. The genes are TRBV6-5 and TRBJ1-3; D remains ambiguous. The CDR3 totals 15 residues. The germline gives CDR1 MNHEY, CDR2 SVGAGI. The ends were cut back, 2 bases at V and 0 bases at J, with 8 bases in the middle.

This chain links TRBV20-1 with TRBJ1-1; D ambiguous. V lost 7 bases, J lost 4 bases, and 10 bases lay in between. From germline, CDR1 is DFQATT and CDR2 SNEGSKA (reference sequence). This CDR3 comprises 11 residues. The CDR3 here is CSGGRGTEAFF. The CDR3 DNA follows: TGCAGTGGCGGACGGGGCACTGAAGCTTTCTTT.

The chain employs TRBV28 and TRBJ1-1, with a weak D call TRBD1 (5 bases). Trimming took 6 bases from V and 0 from J, leaving 17 bases between them. The CDR3 spans 16 residues. Germline CDR1 and CDR2: MDHEN and SYDVKM. CDR3 coding DNA: TGTGCCAGCAGAGTTATTCGGACACCAATGAACACTGAAGCTTTCTTT. It codes for CASRVIRTPMNTEAFF.

The J gene is TRBJ1-5, the V gene TRBV12-3 or TRBV12-4, with D tentatively TRBD1 (5 bases). This CDR3 is built from 19 residues. Trimming took 4 bases from V and 4 from J, leaving 26 bases between them. The CDR3 DNA reads as TGTGCCAGCAGTTCGCAGACCGGGACCCAAGTGCGCTTTAATCAGCCCCAGCATTTT. The encoded protein is CASSSQTGTQVRFNQPQHF.

This clonotype came up a few times. The V gene is TRBV18, the J gene TRBJ2-5; TRBD1 is a possible D gene (5 bases). This CDR3 comprises 13 residues. V was shortened by 2 bases and J by 3 bases, with 7 bases between the two germline ends. In germline, CDR1 is KGHSH, CDR2 LQKENI. CDR3 loop: CASSPGREETQYF. CDR3 bases: TGTGCCAGCTCACCAGGCAGGGAAGAGACCCAGTACTTC.

The chain uses TRBV7-9 and TRBJ2-1; 8 nucleotides agree with TRBD2. Per germline, CDR1 SEHNR and CDR2 FQNEAQ (reference sequence). V gave up 2 bases and J gave up 4 bases; unmatched junction bases: 4. The CDR3 has 15 residues. The CDR3 reads CASSLTSGAYNEQFF. The CDR3 DNA sequence: TGTGCCAGCAGCTTAACTAGCGGAGCATACAATGAGCAGTTCTTC.

The V call is TRBV28, the J call TRBJ1-2; 11 bases fit TRBD1. This CDR3 is built from 15 residues. Germline trimming cut 5 bases from V and 5 bases from J; bases unmatched to any gene: 7. The germline CDR1 and CDR2 sequences are MDHEN and SYDVKM. CDR3 nucleotides: TGTGCCAGCAGTACCCCCGGGACAGGGGGTTATGGCTACACCTTC. Encoded protein: CASSTPGTGGYGYTF.

The V and J genes are TRBV12-3 or TRBV12-4 and TRBJ2-5, with 8 bases lining up with TRBD2. Germline trimming cut 1 base from V and 5 bases from J; bases unmatched to any gene: 18. CDR3 length: 19 amino acids. The CDR3 bases are TGTGCCAGCAGTTTAGAAGCGGGAGTCGACCTGAGGTTTCAGGAGACCCAGTACTTC. It translates to CASSLEAGVDLRFQETQYF.

This clonotype came up once. This chain joins TRBV7-2 and TRBJ1-2; 7 bases are a match to TRBD1. The germline V gene encodes CDR1 SGHTA and CDR2 FQGNSA. V gave up 5 bases and J gave up 3 bases; unmatched junction bases: 3. The CDR3 spans 13 residues. The CDR3 region has the DNA TGTGCCAGCAGCGTTACAGGGGACTATGGCTACACCTTC. This codes for CASSVTGDYGYTF.

The chain couples TRBV6-2 or TRBV6-3 to TRBJ2-1; 7 bases are a match to TRBD1. Germline V gene sequence: CDR1 MNHEY, CDR2 SVGEGT. This CDR3 has 19 amino acids. Losses at the gene ends were 1 base for V and 3 bases for J; bases not matched to a gene: 15. The chain's CDR3 is CASSYFTTQGIVLYNEQFF. DNA for the CDR3: TGTGCCAGCAGTTACTTCACGACACAGGGGATTGTTCTCTACAATGAGCAGTTCTTC.

The chain links TRBV7-9 to TRBJ1-2, with D maybe TRBD1 (6 bases). The CDR3 loop spans 14 amino acids. CDR1 and CDR2 (germline): SEHNR, FQNEAQ (reference sequence). Trimming left V 3 bases short and J 4 bases short, with 12 bases between. CDR3 DNA: TGTGCCAGCAGCTTGACCGGGACATCCTATGGCTACACCTTC. This gives the protein CASSLTGTSYGYTF.

The chain is built from TRBV7-9 and TRBJ1-1, with D maybe TRBD1 (5 bases). The CDR3 runs 12 residues. V lost 5 bases and J lost 5, with 9 bases in between. Germline CDR1 and CDR2: SEHNR and FQNEAQ (reference sequence). The CDR3 region is CASSIGETEAFF. The CDR3 nucleotides are TGTGCCAGCAGCATAGGGGAAACTGAAGCTTTCTTT.

The gene calls are TRBV7-2 and TRBJ2-7, with TRBD2 identical over 12 bases. The length of the CDR3 is 17 residues. The germline V gene encodes CDR1 SGHTA and CDR2 FQGNSA. V was clipped by 0 bases and J by 2 bases; unmatched bases: 5. CDR3 sequence (DNA): TGTGCCAGCAGCTTAGCACTAGCGGGGGGCCGGGCCTACGAGCAGTACTTC. Its protein product is CASSLALAGGRAYEQYF.

The chain recombines TRBV25-1 with TRBJ1-1; D perhaps matches TRBD1 (6 bases). There are 13 residues in the CDR3. Germline loops: CDR1 MGHDK, CDR2 SYGVNS. V gave up 7 bases and J gave up 10 bases, with 19 bases separating them. CDR3 in amino acids: CASIGPRDNLAFF. CDR3 bases: TGTGCCAGCATCGGGCCGAGGGACAACCTAGCTTTCTTT.

The rearrangement uses TRBV5-1 and TRBJ2-3; no clear D. The CDR3 is made up of 15 amino acids. The V and J ends lost 4 bases and 2 bases respectively, with 14 bases between them. Germline CDR1 is SGHRS and CDR2 is YFSETQ. The CDR3 is CASSPLPGSTDTQYF. CDR3 bases: TGCGCCAGCAGCCCTCTCCCGGGTTCCACAGATACGCAGTATTTT.

About this clonotype itself: Its ends do not fully match the called genes, so a read error is possible. The rearrangement joins TRBV7-7 to TRBJ2-5, with 7 bases identical to TRBD2. The CDR3 runs 19 residues. Germline V gene data show CDR1 as SSHAT and CDR2 as FNYEAQ (reference sequence). The CDR3 DNA reads as TGTGCTAGCAGCTTAGGAATGGGCCGTGGAGCGGGGTCCCAAGAGACCCAGTACTTC. It is translated as CASSLGMGRGAGSQETQYF.

The chain combines TRBV6-5 with TRBJ1-1, with TRBD1 matching over 7 bases. CDR1 is MNHEY, CDR2 SVGAGI, per germline. The CDR3 contains 17 residues. The V gene end was trimmed by 4 bases and the J gene end by 4 bases; junction bases not matched to a gene: 15. CDR3 bases: TGTGCCAGCAGTTTACACTTAACAGGGAGACAGGGCACTGAAGCTTTCTTT. Translated, it gives CASSLHLTGRQGTEAFF.

J is TRBJ1-1 and V is TRBV12-3 or TRBV12-4; D is uncertain. The CDR3 length is 12 residues. The V and J ends lost 1 base and 8 bases respectively, with 8 bases between them. The CDR3 DNA sequence: TGTGCCAGCAGTTTAGGGGGTTACGAAGCTTTCTTT. It codes for CASSLGGYEAFF.

This clonotype was observed a single time. The rearrangement uses TRBV7-3 and TRBJ2-2; D might be TRBD1 or TRBD2, each matching 5 bases. CDR1 and CDR2 from the germline V gene are SGHTA and FQGTGA. This CDR3 is 15 amino acids long. V lost 5 bases to trimming and J lost 5 bases, with 15 bases between them. The CDR3, as DNA: TGTGCCAGCAGCCAACGGGACCAGGCTACCGGGGAGCTGTTTTTT. It translates to CASSQRDQATGELFF. Complete variable domain (other parts from reference TRBV7-3 and TRBJ2-2): GAGVSQTPSNKVTEKGKYVELRCDPISGHTALYWYRQSLGQGPEFLIYFQGTGAADDSGLPNDRFFAVRPEGSVSTLKIQRTERGDSAVYLCASSQRDQATGELFFGEGSRLTVL.

This chain uses TRBV6-4 with TRBJ2-1; 8 nucleotides align to TRBD2. From germline, CDR1 is MRHNA and CDR2 SNTAGT. V lost 4 bases, J lost 0 bases, and 2 bases stayed unmatched. This CDR3 has 15 amino acids. The CDR3 reads CASSASGFSYNEQFF. Written as DNA, the CDR3 is TGTGCCAGCAGTGCTAGCGGGTTCTCCTACAATGAGCAGTTCTTC.

This clonotype was recorded only once. This rearrangement joins TRBV9 to TRBJ2-1, with a possible D match to TRBD1 (6 bases). The CDR3 consists of 13 residues. Germline CDR1 SGDLS, CDR2 YYNGEE. V lost 2 bases to trimming and J lost 7 bases, with 10 bases between them. The CDR3 is CASSVLGANEQFF. The CDR3 DNA is TGTGCCAGCAGCGTCCTGGGGGCGAATGAGCAGTTCTTC.

The genes are TRBV27 and TRBJ2-2; D tentatively reads TRBD1 or TRBD2 (5 bases each). V shed 2 bases and J shed 10 bases, with 17 bases lying between them. The CDR3 spans 15 residues. Per germline, CDR1 MNHEY and CDR2 SMNVEV (reference sequence). The CDR3 sequence: CASSLERGQLAELFF. CDR3 nucleotide sequence: TGTGCCAGCAGTTTAGAACGGGGCCAACTGGCGGAGCTGTTTTTT.

This chain connects TRBV20-1 to TRBJ2-2; D unclear. This CDR3 region has 13 residues. Trimming took 4 bases from V and 6 from J, leaving 12 bases between them. Germline values: CDR1 DFQATT, CDR2 SNEGSKA (reference sequence). The CDR3 bases are TGCAGTGCTAAGACACTCAGCGCCGGGGAGCTGTTTTTT. It encodes CSAKTLSAGELFF.